These T cell receptor beta chains were read from a single sample in a study of OX40 agonist ivuxolimab in advanced cancers. The method was immunoSEQ multiplex PCR; TCRdb's version includes in-frame clones alone and lacks a portion of them. The repertoire has roughly 71,000 clones, around 84% of them found once; the top ten carry around 0.77%. The source was CD4+ or CD8+ T cells sorted from blood, collected in a trial of the OX40 agonist ivuxolimab. These receptors came from an adult with an advanced solid tumor such as melanoma, head and neck, liver or kidney cancer. Both conserved end residues are part of each CDR3. D genes are given only for firm matches. Not all rows give a size; the values are once, few, many and, for expanded clones, a class.

size | length | J | D | V | CDR3 | DNA
NA | 13 | TRBJ1-6 | NA | TRBV7-9 | CASSLQVHSPLHF | TGTGCCAGCAGCTTACAGGTCCATTCACCCCTCCACTTT
NA | 14 | TRBJ1-5 | TRBD1 | TRBV7-2 | CASSLRQGDQPQHF | TGTGCCAGCAGCTTGCGACAGGGGGATCAGCCCCAGCATTTT
NA | 14 | TRBJ1-3 | NA | TRBV2 | CASRKGAYGNTIYF | TGTGCCAGCAGGAAAGGGGCGTATGGAAACACCATATATTTT
once | 16 | TRBJ2-7 | TRBD2 | TRBV5-1 | CASSLGLADVLRVQYF | TGCGCCAGCAGCTTGGGACTAGCCGACGTCCTACGAGTGCAGTACTTC
once | 14 | TRBJ1-1 | NA | TRBV10-3 | CAISENLRGTEAFF | TGTGCCATCAGTGAAAATTTGAGAGGGACTGAAGCTTTCTTT
NA | 12 | TRBJ1-2 | NA | TRBV29-1 | CSVDRAGNGYTF | TGCAGCGTTGATAGGGCAGGGAATGGCTACACCTTC
NA | 16 | TRBJ2-7 | NA | TRBV7-2 | CASSLNGGGARNEQYF | TGTGCCAGCAGCTTAAATGGAGGGGGGGCCCGGAACGAGCAGTACTTC
NA | 11 | TRBJ1-5 | NA | TRBV29-1 | CSVGSNQPQHF | TGCAGCGTTGGAAGCAATCAGCCCCAGCATTTT
NA | 18 | TRBJ1-6 | NA | TRBV4-3 | CASSQDLQGGSTGSPLHF | TGCGCCAGCAGCCAAGATTTACAGGGCGGGAGTACGGGCTCACCCCTCCACTTT
NA | 16 | TRBJ2-3 | NA | TRBV6-1 | CASSERGQARTDTQYF | TGTGCCAGCAGTGAACGGGGGCAGGCTCGGACAGATACGCAGTATTTT
NA | 15 | TRBJ2-7 | NA | TRBV14 | CASSQVSGAVYEQYF | TGTGCCAGCAGCCAAGTCTCGGGCGCGGTCTACGAGCAGTACTTC
NA | 12 | TRBJ2-7 | NA | TRBV4-1 | CASSHPGHQQYF | TGCGCCAGCAGCCATCCCGGGCACCAGCAGTACTTC
NA | 18 | TRBJ2-2 | TRBD1 | TRBV5-4 | CASSGPGQYEGHTGELFF | TGTGCCAGCAGCGGCCCGGGACAGTACGAGGGGCACACCGGGGAGCTGTTTTTT
NA | 14 | TRBJ2-2 | NA | TRBV10-3 | CATAGHPNTGELFF | TGTGCCACCGCGGGACACCCGAACACCGGGGAGCTGTTTTTT
NA | 14 | TRBJ1-2 | TRBD1 | TRBV16 | CASSQAGQNYGYTF | TGTGCCAGCAGCCAAGCGGGACAGAACTATGGCTACACCTTC
NA | 12 | TRBJ2-7 | NA | TRBV25-1 | CASSDIGTEEYF | TGTGCCAGCAGTGATATTGGGACTGAGGAGTACTTC
NA | 16 | TRBJ2-3 | TRBD2 | TRBV28 | CASSGRLAGAGDTQYF | TGTGCCAGCAGTGGGCGACTAGCGGGAGCGGGAGATACGCAGTATTTT
NA | 18 | TRBJ1-4 | NA | TRBV9 | CASSVGVEAFPNEEKLFF | TGTGCCAGCAGCGTAGGGGTTGAAGCGTTCCCCAATGAAGAAAAACTGTTTTTT
NA | 15 | TRBJ1-2 | NA | TRBV6-4 | CASSDSIAAIYGYTF | TGTGCCAGCAGTGACTCGATAGCGGCAATCTATGGCTACACCTTC
NA | 16 | TRBJ2-5 | TRBD1 | TRBV28 | CASSFGRQGELETQYF | TGTGCCAGCAGTTTTGGGCGACAGGGGGAGTTGGAGACCCAGTACTTC
NA | 14 | TRBJ2-7 | NA | TRBV6-5 | CASRIRTVSYEQYF | TGTGCCAGCAGGATTCGGACAGTGTCCTACGAGCAGTACTTC
once | 12 | TRBJ2-7 | TRBD2 | TRBV11-2 | CASSPGGYEQYF | TGTGCCAGCAGCCCGGGGGGGTACGAGCAGTACTTC
once | 17 | TRBJ2-2 | NA | TRBV7-8 | CASSNRLGDENTGELFF | TGTGCCAGCAGCAACCGACTGGGTGACGAGAACACCGGGGAGCTGTTTTTT
NA | 15 | TRBJ2-7 | NA | TRBV19 | CASSIQPTGTHEQYF | TGTGCCAGTAGTATCCAGCCTACAGGTACCCACGAGCAGTACTTC
NA | 14 | TRBJ2-5 | NA | TRBV29-1 | CSVEQGGVQETQYF | TGCAGCGTTGAACAGGGAGGAGTACAAGAGACCCAGTACTTC
NA | 16 | TRBJ2-1 | TRBD1 | TRBV4-1 | CASSPQTGGSGNEQFF | TGCGCCAGCAGCCCTCAAACAGGGGGCTCGGGCAATGAGCAGTTCTTC
few | 15 | TRBJ1-1 | TRBD1 | TRBV6-1 | CASSSFPTGRPEAFF | TGTGCCAGCAGCTCCTTCCCGACAGGGCGCCCTGAAGCTTTCTTT
once | 13 | TRBJ1-1 | NA | TRBV27 | CASSLYGGTEAFF | TGTGCCAGCAGTTTATACGGGGGAACTGAAGCTTTCTTT
once | 14 | TRBJ1-2 | NA | TRBV14 | CASSLAGGNYGYTF | TGTGCCAGCAGCCTAGCCGGGGGAAACTATGGCTACACCTTC
NA | 14 | TRBJ2-6 | NA | TRBV6-5 | CASKGDFGANVLTF | TGTGCCAGCAAGGGGGACTTTGGCGCCAACGTCCTGACTTTC
NA | 13 | TRBJ1-5 | NA | TRBV19 | CASSKDRNQPQHF | TGTGCCAGTAGTAAGGACAGAAATCAGCCCCAGCATTTT
NA | 18 | TRBJ1-6 | TRBD1 | TRBV5-6 | CASSPERTGSSYNSPLHF | TGTGCCAGCAGCCCCGAACGGACAGGCAGCTCCTATAATTCACCCCTCCACTTT
NA | 15 | TRBJ2-1 | TRBD1 | TRBV10-3 | CAIRAQGDAYNEQFF | TGTGCCATCAGGGCGCAGGGGGATGCCTACAATGAGCAGTTCTTC
NA | 15 | TRBJ1-5 | NA | TRBV28 | CASSRWRQSNQPQHF | TGTGCCAGCAGCCGATGGCGACAGAGCAATCAGCCCCAGCATTTT
NA | 16 | TRBJ2-1 | NA | TRBV27 | CASSSGRARGYNEQFF | TGTGCCAGCAGTTCAGGGCGAGCGAGAGGATACAATGAGCAGTTCTTC
NA | 17 | TRBJ1-4 | NA | TRBV28 | CASSLPPFRGPGEKLFF | TGTGCCAGCAGTTTACCCCCTTTTCGGGGGCCAGGGGAAAAACTGTTTTTT
NA | 18 | TRBJ2-2 | TRBD2 | TRBV28 | CASSSLSVVAGGIGELFF | TGTGCCAGCAGTTCACTTTCCGTGGTAGCGGGGGGCATCGGGGAGCTGTTTTTT
NA | 16 | TRBJ2-1 | TRBD1 | TRBV19 | CASSLRGGTGHNEQFF | TGTGCCAGTAGTTTAAGAGGTGGGACAGGGCACAATGAGCAGTTCTTC
NA | 14 | TRBJ1-5 | TRBD1 | TRBV6-5 | CASRPPGQGGSQHF | TGTGCCAGCAGGCCACCGGGACAGGGAGGGTCCCAGCATTTT
NA | 18 | TRBJ2-3 | TRBD1 | TRBV10-1 | CASAAAGSGTGSTDTQYF | TGCGCCAGCGCGGCTGCAGGATCCGGGACAGGGAGCACAGATACGCAGTATTTT